The entry that follows covers one TCR beta chain sequence. Its antigen has not been determined. No per-base quality is available; no much larger clone lies one base away. To prepare the library, PCR was applied. Sequencing used an Illumina HiSeq 2500. Molecular barcoding was employed in the preparation of TCR libraries, with unique molecular identifiers being used to normalize TCRbeta repertoire quantification. The raw public reads went through TCRdb reprocessing: fastp at Q25, MiXCR clone calling, in-frame beta chains kept. Duplicate CDR3 protein sequences are folded into a single record with the most common DNA and genes. The sample table records 530,000 or so distinct CDR3 sequences; over 20% of these occur just once. 30% to 40% of the sample belongs to the ten largest clones. This entry is derived from a study of T-cell reconstitution after alpha-beta-depleted transplantation in children (dated by TCRdb to between 2015 and 2016). For context, the study as a whole: Using TCR repertoire profiling, the study followed T-cell immune reconstitution in a quantitative way in children after TCRalphabeta/CD19-depleted allogeneic hematopoietic cell transplantation.

Summary of the overall study and its limitations: Hyperexpanded clone frequencies declined over subsequent months; after one year, T-cell counts and TCRbeta diversity were mostly attributed to newly produced T cells. In some patients, high TCRbeta diversity at day 60 was attributed to recipient T cells and intrathymic progenitors that had survived conditioning. Apparently early alphabetaT-cell count recovery about two months after transplant reportedly relied on only several hundred rapidly expanded clones derived from non-depleted graft cells.

What this sample's treatment or condition label stands for: allogeneic hematopoietic cell transplantation with graft depleted of TCRalphabeta T cells and CD19 B cells. Transplant recipients were children who received TCRalphabeta/CD19-depleted allogeneic hematopoietic cell grafts. Compared with germline, V lacks 6 bases and J lacks 9 bases; bases without a gene match: 8. From its cysteine to its phenylalanine, the CDR3 spans 14 amino acids. CDR3 DNA is the only sequence kept; it has 42 bases, read in frame from the first base. Taken from the germline V gene, the CDR1 and CDR2 loops are ENHRY and SYGVKD.

The sample consisted of PBMCs, taken before TCRalphabeta/CD19-depleted stem cell transplant. The rearrangement combines TRBV10-3 with TRBJ2-1; TRBD2 agrees with 10 junctional bases. The clonotype originates from a boy under two years old with Wiskott-Aldrich syndrome, due to receive a stem cell transplant. The CDR3 region reads CAISSLAGAGEQFF. The DNA reads TGTGCCATCAGCTCTCTAGCGGGAGCAGGTGAGCAGTTCTTC.